The present T cell receptor (beta chain) was sequenced within a study of memory CD4+ T cells and cytomegalovirus serostatus. The data were produced by immunoSEQ multiplex PCR, yet TCRdb's version contains in-frame clones alone and is incomplete. This sample has about 60,000 clones, with more than 70% found just once. Trimming pared 5 bases from V and 4 bases from J, leaving 21 bases between. The germline CDR1 and CDR2 sequences are MGHRA and YSYEKL. This CDR3 spans 17 amino acids. Single viable CD3+CD4+CD8-CD45RO+ cells were sorted as the memory CD4+ T cells. This chain connects TRBV4-1 to TRBJ2-1, with D maybe TRBD2 (6 bases). The source material was memory CD4+ T cells from blood. The TCR comes from an adult in good health and CMV-seronegative. CDR3 sequence: CASSRENSGDGYNEQFF. The CDR3 region has the DNA TGCGCCAGCAGCAGAGAAAACTCGGGGGACGGTTACAATGAGCAGTTCTTC.